This T cell receptor (beta chain) originates from a study of identical twins. Study observations and caveats: Fewer insertions characterized abundant cord blood beta clonotypes, whereas memory repertoires showed none. Out-of-frame alpha sequences shared between twins exhibited an excess of low generation probability.

Template switching added a universal primer binding site, and final cDNA carried unique molecular identifiers. TCRdb used MiXCR to reprocess the 5' RACE reads, holding one entry per CDR3 protein. The sample shows a few hundred thousand distinct CDR3 sequences, about 12% of them seen only once. Germline V gene sequence: CDR1 MNHEY, CDR2 SVGAGI. The CDR3 has 12 amino acids. Trimming removed 10 bases from V and 7 bases from J, with 14 bases in between. This clonotype turned up a few times. The antigen remains undetermined. This sample was also put to use in a study of yellow fever vaccine responses in identical twins.

The J gene is TRBJ2-1, the V gene TRBV6-5, with D maybe TRBD2 (6 bases). Sequencing was carried out using CD8+ T cells sorted from blood. The receptor was isolated from a woman under 30 in good health. The CDR3 nucleotides are TGTGCCACCTCAGCGGGCCAAAATGAGCAGTTCTTC. Encoded protein: CATSAGQNEQFF.